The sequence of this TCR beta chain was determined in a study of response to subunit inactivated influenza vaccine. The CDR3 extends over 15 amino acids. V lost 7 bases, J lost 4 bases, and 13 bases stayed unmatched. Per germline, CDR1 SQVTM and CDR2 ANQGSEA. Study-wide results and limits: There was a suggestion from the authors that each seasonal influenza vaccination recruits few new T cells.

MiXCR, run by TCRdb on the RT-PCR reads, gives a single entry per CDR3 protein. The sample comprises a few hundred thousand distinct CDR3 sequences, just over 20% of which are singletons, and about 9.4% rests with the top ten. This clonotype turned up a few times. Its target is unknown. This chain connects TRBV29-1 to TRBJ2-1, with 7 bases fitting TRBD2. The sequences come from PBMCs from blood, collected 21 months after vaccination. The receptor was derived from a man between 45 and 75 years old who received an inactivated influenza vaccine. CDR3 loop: CSAVTGTTRYNEQFF. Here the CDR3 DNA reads TGCAGCGCCGTGACCGGGACTACCCGATACAATGAGCAGTTCTTC.